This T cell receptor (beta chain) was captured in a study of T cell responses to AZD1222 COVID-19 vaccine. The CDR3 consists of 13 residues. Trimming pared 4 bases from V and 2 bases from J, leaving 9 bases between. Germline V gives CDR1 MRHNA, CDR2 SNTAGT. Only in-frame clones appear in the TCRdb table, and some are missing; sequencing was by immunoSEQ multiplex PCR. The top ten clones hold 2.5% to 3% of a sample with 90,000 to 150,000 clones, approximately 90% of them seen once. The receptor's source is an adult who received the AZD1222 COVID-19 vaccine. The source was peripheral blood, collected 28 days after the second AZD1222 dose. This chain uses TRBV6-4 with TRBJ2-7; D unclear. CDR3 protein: CASSGSPAYEQYF. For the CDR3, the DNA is TGTGCCAGCAGTGGTAGTCCCGCCTACGAGCAGTACTTC.